This T cell receptor beta chain was recovered during a study of human T cells and chemical hapten exposure listed by TCRdb under 2021. Study-wide context: Libraries were pooled for sequencing, and variation in per-sample TCR yields was attributed mainly to small differences in library volumes within the pool. Peripheral blood TCR repertoire changes were tracked in vivo in alopecia patients during primary and secondary sensitization to the hapten diphenylcyclopropenone (DPC). Each blood RNA sample was used to sequence both TCR alpha and TCR beta chains.

Turning to this clonotype: Its antigen is currently not known. Per-base quality was not reported, and no clone a single base away is much larger than it.

What the study reported, not specific to this receptor: DPC sensitization did not change the number of TCRs with a frequency above 1 in 1000, and there was no evidence of changes in global repertoire structure. After repeated subsampling, the strength of the expansion versus patch-test correlation and the threshold at which it became significant changed.

Total RNA was extracted from unfractionated whole blood collected in Tempus Blood RNA tubes. As TCR sequencing controls, several healthy volunteers were used, with blood taken at day 0, 2 weeks and 6 weeks. Receptors were amplified or captured by 5' RACE. Data came from an Illumina MiSeq. During library preparation, unique molecular identifiers were attached to individual cDNA molecules so that TCRs could be counted quantitatively and reproducibly. As for the authors' bioinformatics: A median of around 100,000 TCRs per sample was observed, with a range of about 20,000 to 750,000. V, J and CDR3 annotation of the TCR reads was carried out using the Decombinator software suite. To make PS versus PT1 abundance plots, every sample was subsampled to the same number of TCRs (28,000). TCRs were defined as expanded if absent before sensitization and observed at least eight times at the 2-week time point. TCRdb passed the public sequencing reads through fastp at Q25 and MiXCR, retaining productive beta sequences. For every CDR3 protein sequence, its rows merge into one entry that carries the most common genes and DNA. V and J calls and clone size were set by TCRdb, not the authors. For this sample the table gives approximately 81,000 distinct CDR3 sequences, of which about 8% were detected only once. The top ten clones comprise approximately 2.1% of the sample.

The clonotype was recovered from a male donor in good health.

The CDR3 corresponds to CASSLGPTPSSAGELFF. Here is the DNA: TGTGCCAGCAGCTTAGGACCAACCCCCTCATCGGCAGGGGAGCTGTTTTTT. The chain was built from TRBV7-9 and TRBJ2-2; the D gene is unclear. Trimming removed 1 base from V and 8 bases from J, leaving 20 bases between the germline ends. The CDR3 runs 17 residues from the cysteine to the phenylalanine. Only the CDR3 region is kept as DNA, spanning 51 bases read in frame from base 1. From a lookup of the germline V gene (reference sequence), CDR1 and CDR2 are SEHNR and FQNEAQ.